This TCR beta chain is drawn from a study of regulatory T cells in long-lasting Graves disease. Overall study findings and caveats: Persistent cases favored TRBV28, TRBJ1-2 and TRBJ2-5.

Germline lookup yields CDR1 MGHRA and CDR2 YSYEKL. J was trimmed by 5 bases and V by 2 bases; bases with no gene match: 3. The CDR3 has 15 amino acids. Both iRepertoire HTBI primers and Arm-PCR of CDR3 regions were used to build the TCR beta libraries. From the multiplex PCR reads, TCRdb called clonotypes with MiXCR, one entry per CDR3 protein. The table has more than 350,000 distinct CDR3 sequences, around 14% seen once. The time point: newly diagnosed GD, antithyroid drugs for less than 3 months. Isolated PBMC RNA provided the starting material for the TCR library. This clonotype was found many times. Antigen specificity is unknown. These data are also associated with another study on T cells in Graves' hyperthyroidism and ophthalmopathy. That study reports: The study left out patients who had uncontrolled infection, other autoimmune disease, pregnancy or lactation. The primer set for the first-round RT-PCR of the TCR CDR3 was HTBI.

The V gene is TRBV4-1, the J gene TRBJ2-1; 10 positions match TRBD2. The sequences come from peripheral blood mononuclear cells (PBMCs), collected at new diagnosis, from a patient treated with antithyroid drugs. The receptor's source is a woman aged 25 to 39 with Graves disease. CDR3 sequence reads: CASSQSGREHNEQFF. CDR3 DNA sequence: TGCGCCAGCAGCCAAAGCGGGAGGGAACACAATGAGCAGTTCTTC.